Below are 21 T cell receptor beta chains sequenced from a single sample in a study of blood T cell repertoires in COVID-19. Data came from immunoSEQ multiplex PCR; TCRdb stores just in-frame clones and leaves some out. This sample carries around 200,000 clones, about 86% of them seen once, and the ten largest clones take less than 3%. The source material was peripheral blood. Receptor source: a human donor with acute or convalescent COVID-19. The donor label of this sample is uncertain.

The rearrangement links TRBV19 to TRBJ2-1; perhaps TRBD1 as D (6 bases). The germline V gene has CDR1 LNHDA and CDR2 SQIVND (reference sequence). V was clipped by 6 bases and J by 8 bases, with 17 bases between them. The CDR3 is 14 amino acids. In DNA form, the CDR3 reads TGTGCCAGTAGCGGACAGACTGACTTGGATGAGCAGTTCTTC. Protein product: CASSGQTDLDEQFF.

This rearrangement joins TRBV19 to TRBJ1-4; D is uncertain. The ends were cut back, 6 bases at V and 4 bases at J, with 12 bases in the middle. CDR3 length equals 14 residues. Germline V lookup: CDR1 LNHDA, CDR2 SQIVND (reference sequence). Written as DNA, the CDR3 is TGTGCCAGTAGCCAAGCGGCCCTTAATGAAAAACTGTTTTTT. Translation: CASSQAALNEKLFF.

This clone has a handful of counts. This chain links TRBV6-2 or TRBV6-3 with TRBJ1-5, with TRBD1 matching over 9 bases. Losses at the gene ends were 2 bases for V and 0 bases for J; bases not matched to a gene: 5. The CDR3 is 17 residues long. Germline lookup yields CDR1 MNHEY and CDR2 SVGEGT. The CDR3 reads CASSYLGQGYSNQPQHF. The CDR3 DNA sequence: TGTGCCAGCAGTTACCTGGGACAGGGATATAGCAATCAGCCCCAGCATTTT.

A single count supports this clone. The sample holds other DNA sequences that translate to the same CDR3. The gene calls are TRBV5-1 and TRBJ1-4; D is undetermined. Deletions cut 0 bases from V and 10 bases from J, with 7 bases between. Per germline, CDR1 SGHRS and CDR2 YFSETQ. The CDR3 has 12 residues. The CDR3 sequence: CASSLENGKLFF. The CDR3 DNA follows: TGCGCCAGCAGCTTGGAGAACGGAAAACTGTTTTTT.

The chain links TRBV11-2 to TRBJ2-1; 11 nucleotides align to TRBD2. Germline loops: CDR1 SGHAT, CDR2 FQNNGV. V was clipped by 5 bases and J by 6 bases; unmatched bases: 6. The length of the CDR3 is 15 residues. The CDR3 loop reads CASSPTSGTGNEQFF. CDR3 DNA sequence: TGTGCCAGCAGCCCGACTAGCGGGACAGGCAATGAGCAGTTCTTC.

Remarks on this clone: Within the sample, other DNA sequences also encode this same CDR3. The rearrangement uses TRBV30 and TRBJ2-3; D might be TRBD2 (6 bases). The CDR3 runs 12 residues. Trimming removed 2 bases from V and 4 bases from J, with 7 bases in between. The germline V gene has CDR1 GTSNPN and CDR2 SVGIG (reference sequence). The CDR3 sequence is CAWSPGADTQYF. CDR3 sequence (DNA): TGTGCCTGGAGTCCGGGGGCAGATACGCAGTATTTT.

The chain links TRBV10-2 to TRBJ2-1; 14 bases align to TRBD2. The germline CDR1 and CDR2 sequences are WSHSY and SAAADI. J was trimmed by 2 bases and V by 8 bases; bases with no gene match: 8. The CDR3 is made up of 17 amino acids. The CDR3 region has the DNA TGCGCCAGCGTAGGGACTAGCGGGAGTGGGACCTACAATGAGCAGTTCTTC. Residues: CASVGTSGSGTYNEQFF.

This sequence joins TRBV2 and TRBJ2-1; 10 bases line up with TRBD2. V dropped 6 bases and J dropped 4; count of bases not matched to a gene: 9. Germline V gene lookup returns CDR1 SNHLY and CDR2 FYNNEI. The CDR3 totals 16 residues. The CDR3 sequence: CASRLLAGGSYNEQFF. For the CDR3, the DNA is TGTGCCAGCAGGCTCTTAGCGGGAGGATCTTACAATGAGCAGTTCTTC.

This clone was seen just once. The chain carries TRBV3-1 (or the pseudogene TRBV3-2) and TRBJ2-3; 13 bases fit TRBD2. CDR1 LGHDT and CDR2 YNNKEL come from the germline V gene (reference sequence). The CDR3 spans 18 residues. The V and J ends lost 3 bases and 7 bases, in that order; junction bases with no gene match: 13. The CDR3 here is CASSQGQTSGGLRNTQYF. The CDR3 nucleotides read TGTGCCAGCAGCCAGGGACAGACTAGCGGGGGGTTGAGAAATACGCAGTATTTT.

The CDR3 here is CASSPQAASYNEQFF. The CDR3 nucleotides read TGTGCCAGCAGCCCTCAGGCCGCCTCCTACAATGAGCAGTTCTTC. This chain joins TRBV7-3 and TRBJ2-1; no definite D call. The germline gives CDR1 SGHTA, CDR2 FQGTGA. The V end was cut by 5 bases, the J end by 0 bases, with 11 bases between. The CDR3 is made up of 15 amino acids.

V usage is TRBV2 and J usage is TRBJ1-1; 8 bases align to TRBD1. Germline trimming cut 6 bases from V and 5 bases from J; bases unmatched to any gene: 8. The CDR3 has 14 amino acids. Germline CDR1 and CDR2: SNHLY and FYNNEI. CDR3: CASRAGQGETEAFF. CDR3 coding DNA: TGTGCCAGCAGGGCCGGACAGGGCGAAACTGAAGCTTTCTTT.

The chain links TRBV7-2 to TRBJ2-4; possibly TRBD2 for D (6 bases). Trimming stripped 0 bases from V and 9 bases from J, with 15 bases between. Germline V gene sequence: CDR1 SGHTA, CDR2 FQGNSA. The CDR3 loop spans 15 amino acids. The CDR3 region has the DNA TGTGCCAGCAGCTTAGCTGGGGGAGGTCAGGGCATTCAGTACTTC. As protein: CASSLAGGGQGIQYF.

This clone has a single count. The chain couples TRBV27 to TRBJ1-1; D unresolved. V lost 4 bases to trimming and J lost 0 bases, with 9 bases between them. CDR3 length equals 14 residues. From germline, CDR1 is MNHEY and CDR2 SMNVEV (reference sequence). CDR3 region: CASSSQSLNTEAFF. DNA for the CDR3: TGTGCCAGCAGTTCTCAAAGCCTGAACACTGAAGCTTTCTTT.

The V call is TRBV12-1, the J call TRBJ2-3; the tabulated D call, TRBD2, remains unverified against the DNA. TRBV12-1 is noted as a pseudogene. This CDR3 comprises 13 residues. The CDR3 nucleotides are TGTGCCAGCAGCACCCGTTCCGGGGATACGCAGTATTTT. This encodes CASSTRSGDTQYF.

This chain connects TRBV10-2 to TRBJ1-2; no definite D call. Deletions cut 7 bases from V and 8 bases from J, with 17 bases between. This CDR3 has 13 amino acids. Germline CDR1 and CDR2: WSHSY and SAAADI. The CDR3 DNA reads as TGCGCCAGCAAATACATCAGCTCCGGGGGCTACACCTTC. As protein: CASKYISSGGYTF.

The chain has TRBV9 and TRBJ2-7; D remains ambiguous. With 4 bases removed from V and 3 bases from J, the gap between germline ends came to 20 bases. CDR1 and CDR2 from the germline V gene are SGDLS and YYNGEE. The CDR3 has 16 residues. The CDR3 region has the DNA TGTGCCAGCAGCACATCAGGCCTTTCGTCCGTCTACGAGCAGTACTTC. This sequence encodes CASSTSGLSSVYEQYF.

The chain carries TRBV19 and TRBJ2-2; the D is unclear. Germline V gene sequence: CDR1 LNHDA, CDR2 SQIVND (reference sequence). V lost 6 bases and J lost 2, with 16 bases in between. CDR3 length: 16 amino acids. CDR3 region: CASSPSLRDNTGELFF. CDR3 coding DNA: TGTGCCAGTAGCCCGTCTCTGAGAGATAACACCGGGGAGCTGTTTTTT.

The chain is built from TRBV9 and TRBJ2-1; 7 bases line up with TRBD2. CDR1 and CDR2 (germline): SGDLS, YYNGEE. The CDR3 covers 15 residues. J lost 4 bases, V lost 4 bases, and 8 bases had no gene match. The CDR3 sequence is CASSPRAGDYNEQFF. In DNA form, the CDR3 reads TGTGCCAGCAGCCCAAGGGCGGGAGATTACAATGAGCAGTTCTTC.

This CDR3 is CASSTGGRNDNEQFF. CDR3 nucleotide sequence: TGTGCCAGCAGCACCGGCGGGAGAAACGACAATGAGCAGTTCTTC. The chain is built from TRBV21-1 and TRBJ2-1; the DNA was not compared with TRBD2, the D call given in the table. TRBV21-1 is a pseudogene. The CDR3 spans 15 residues.

The V call is TRBV5-1, the J call TRBJ2-7; D unclear. Germline V CDR1 and CDR2: SGHRS, YFSETQ. Trimming shortened V by 4 bases and J by 1 base, and 9 bases separated the two germline ends. This CDR3 is built from 13 residues. Here the CDR3 DNA reads TGCGCCAGCAGCACATCTGTATCCTACGAGCAGTACTTC. Translation gives CASSTSVSYEQYF.

The chain couples TRBV2 to TRBJ2-1; D might be TRBD2 (6 bases). Germline assignment: CDR1 SNHLY and CDR2 FYNNEI. Trimming removed 7 bases at V and 6 bases at J, with 13 bases between. The CDR3 sequence is 13 residues long. The chain's CDR3 is CASIWAGSNEQFF. The CDR3 DNA reads as TGTGCCAGCATATGGGCGGGGTCCAATGAGCAGTTCTTC.